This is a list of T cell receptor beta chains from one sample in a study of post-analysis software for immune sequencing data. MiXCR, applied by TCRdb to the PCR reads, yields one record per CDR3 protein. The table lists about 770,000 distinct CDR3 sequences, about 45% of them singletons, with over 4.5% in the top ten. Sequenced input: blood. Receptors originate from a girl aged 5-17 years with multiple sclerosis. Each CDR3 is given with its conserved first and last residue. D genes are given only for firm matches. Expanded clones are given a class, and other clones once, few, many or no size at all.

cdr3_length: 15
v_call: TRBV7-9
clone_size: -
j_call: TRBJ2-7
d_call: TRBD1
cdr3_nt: TGTGCCAGCAGCCCAGGACAGGGAGATACCTACGAGCAGTACTTC
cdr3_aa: CASSPGQGDTYEQYF

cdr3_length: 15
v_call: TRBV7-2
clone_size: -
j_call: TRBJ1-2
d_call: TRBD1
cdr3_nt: TGTGCCAGCAGCTTAGGGCCGACAGGGTTAGGAGGCTACACCTTC
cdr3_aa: CASSLGPTGLGGYTF

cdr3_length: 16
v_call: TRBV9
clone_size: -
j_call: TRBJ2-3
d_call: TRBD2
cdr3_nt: TGTGCCAGCAGCGTAGCCGCGGGAGAGAGCACAGATACGCAGTATTTT
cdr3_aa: CASSVAAGESTDTQYF

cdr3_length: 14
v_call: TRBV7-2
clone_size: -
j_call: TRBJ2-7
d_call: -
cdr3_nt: TGTGCCAGCAGCTTCGGGCTCAACTCCTACGAGCAGTACTTC
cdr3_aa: CASSFGLNSYEQYF

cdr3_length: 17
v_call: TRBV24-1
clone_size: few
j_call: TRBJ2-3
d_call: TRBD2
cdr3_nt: TGTGCCACCAGGAATAGGCCTAGCGGAGGGAGCACAGATACGCAGTATTTT
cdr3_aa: CATRNRPSGGSTDTQYF

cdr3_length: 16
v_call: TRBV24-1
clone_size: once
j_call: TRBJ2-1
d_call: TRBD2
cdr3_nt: TGTGCCACCAGTGATTTTGGGACTAGCGGGAGGGAGGTGCAGTTCTTC
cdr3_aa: CATSDFGTSGREVQFF

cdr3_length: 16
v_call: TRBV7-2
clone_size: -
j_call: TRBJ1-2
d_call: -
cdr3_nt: TGTGCCAGCAGCTTAGTAGGGACCGCAGCTAACTATGGCTACACCTTC
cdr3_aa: CASSLVGTAANYGYTF

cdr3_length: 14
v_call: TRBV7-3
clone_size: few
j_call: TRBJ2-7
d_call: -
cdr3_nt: TGTGCCAGCAGCTTAGCACAGGGCCCCTACGAGCAGTACTTC
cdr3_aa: CASSLAQGPYEQYF

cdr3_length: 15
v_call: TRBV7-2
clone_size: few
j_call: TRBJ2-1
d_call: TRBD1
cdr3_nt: TGTGCCAGCAGATTAAGACAGGGTTCATACAATGAGCAGTTCTTC
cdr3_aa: CASRLRQGSYNEQFF

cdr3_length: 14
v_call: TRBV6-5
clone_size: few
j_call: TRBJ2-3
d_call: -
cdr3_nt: TGTGCCAGCAGTGTTGCGGTTAGTACAGATACGCAGTATTTT
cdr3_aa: CASSVAVSTDTQYF

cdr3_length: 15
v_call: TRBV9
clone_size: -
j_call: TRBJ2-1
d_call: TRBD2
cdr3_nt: TGTGCCAGCAGCTCCTCTGGGGGGGTCCACAATGAGCAGTTCTTC
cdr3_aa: CASSSSGGVHNEQFF

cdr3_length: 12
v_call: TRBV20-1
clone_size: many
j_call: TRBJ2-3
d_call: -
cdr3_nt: TGCAGTGCTAGTCGGGCAGAAGATACGCAGTATTTT
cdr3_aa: CSASRAEDTQYF

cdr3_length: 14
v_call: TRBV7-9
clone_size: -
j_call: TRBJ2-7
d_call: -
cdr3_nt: TGTGCCAGCAGCACCCGGGACGCCTCCTACGAGCAGTACTTC
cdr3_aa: CASSTRDASYEQYF

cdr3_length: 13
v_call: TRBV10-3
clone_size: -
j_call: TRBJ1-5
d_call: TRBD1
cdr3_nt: TGTGCCATCAGTGACGGGACAGGGGATCCCCAGCATTTT
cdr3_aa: CAISDGTGDPQHF

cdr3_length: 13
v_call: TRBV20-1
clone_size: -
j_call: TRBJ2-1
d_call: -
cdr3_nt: TGCAGTGCTAGACCCCCGAACATACGGGAGCAGTTCTTC
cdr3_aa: CSARPPNIREQFF

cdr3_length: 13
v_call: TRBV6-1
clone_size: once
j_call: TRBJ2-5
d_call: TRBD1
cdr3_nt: TGTGCCAGCAGGGACAGGGGCGGGAATGAGCAGTACTTC
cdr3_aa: CASRDRGGNEQYF

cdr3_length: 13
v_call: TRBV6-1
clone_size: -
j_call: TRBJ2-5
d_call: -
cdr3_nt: TGTGCCAGCAGTGAACAGGCCCGGAACAAGCAGTACTTC
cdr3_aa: CASSEQARNKQYF

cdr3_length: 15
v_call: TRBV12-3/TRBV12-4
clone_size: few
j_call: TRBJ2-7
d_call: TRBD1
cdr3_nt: TGTGCCAGCAGTTTAGCAGTGACAGGGGAGTACGAGCAGTACTTC
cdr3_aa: CASSLAVTGEYEQYF

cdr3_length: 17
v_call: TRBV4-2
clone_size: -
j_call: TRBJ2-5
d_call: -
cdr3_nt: TGTGCCAGCAGCCAAGGTGGGCCCTCCTCCCGAATCGAGACCCAGTACTTC
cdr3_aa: CASSQGGPSSRIETQYF

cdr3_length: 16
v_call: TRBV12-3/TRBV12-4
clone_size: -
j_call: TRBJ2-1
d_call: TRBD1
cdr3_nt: TGTGCCAGCAGCGGACTCAGGGGGTTAATCATAAATGAGCAGTTCTTC
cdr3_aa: CASSGLRGLIINEQFF

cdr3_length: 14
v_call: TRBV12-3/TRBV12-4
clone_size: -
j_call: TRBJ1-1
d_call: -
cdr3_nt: TGTGCCAGCAGTTTGATGGGTTCCAACACTGAAGCTTTCTTT
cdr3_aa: CASSLMGSNTEAFF

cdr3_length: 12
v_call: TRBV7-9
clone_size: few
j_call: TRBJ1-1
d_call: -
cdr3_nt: TGTGCCAGCACCAAAGATGACACTGAAGCTTTCTTT
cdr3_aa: CASTKDDTEAFF

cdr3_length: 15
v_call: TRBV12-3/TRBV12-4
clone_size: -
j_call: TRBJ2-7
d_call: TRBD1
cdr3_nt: TGTGCCAGCAGTTTAGGGACAGGGGCCTTGTACGAGCAGTACTTC
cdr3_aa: CASSLGTGALYEQYF

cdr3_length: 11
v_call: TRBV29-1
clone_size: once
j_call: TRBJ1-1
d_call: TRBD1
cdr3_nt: TGCAGCGCCTCACGACAGGGCGAAGCTTTCTTT
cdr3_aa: CSASRQGEAFF

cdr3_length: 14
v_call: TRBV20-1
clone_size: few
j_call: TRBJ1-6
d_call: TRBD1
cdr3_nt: TGCAGTGCCAAGACAGGGGACGTAACTTCACCCCTCCACTTT
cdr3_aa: CSAKTGDVTSPLHF

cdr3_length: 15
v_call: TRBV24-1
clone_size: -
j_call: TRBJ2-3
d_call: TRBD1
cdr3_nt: TGTGCCACCATGACGACAGGGGATGAGACAGATACGCAGTATTTT
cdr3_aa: CATMTTGDETDTQYF

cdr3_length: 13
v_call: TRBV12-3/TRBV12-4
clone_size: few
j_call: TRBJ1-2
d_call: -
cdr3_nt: TGTGCCAGCAGTGTCAAGGTATCCTATGGCTACACCTTC
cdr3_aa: CASSVKVSYGYTF

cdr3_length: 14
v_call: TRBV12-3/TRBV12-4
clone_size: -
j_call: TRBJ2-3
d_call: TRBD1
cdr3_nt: TGTGCCAGCAGTTTGACAGGGCACACAGATACGCAGTATTTT
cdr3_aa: CASSLTGHTDTQYF

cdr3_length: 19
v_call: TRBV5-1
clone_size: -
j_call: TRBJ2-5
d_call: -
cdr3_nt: TGCGCCAGCAGTCTGAGGGGAGTTCGAGTAGCGTCATTCCAAGAGACCCAGTACTTC
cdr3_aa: CASSLRGVRVASFQETQYF

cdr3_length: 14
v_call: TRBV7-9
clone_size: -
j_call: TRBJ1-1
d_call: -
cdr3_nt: TGTGCCAGCAGCCCCAAGGCGAGGAACACTGAAGCTTTCTTT
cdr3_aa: CASSPKARNTEAFF

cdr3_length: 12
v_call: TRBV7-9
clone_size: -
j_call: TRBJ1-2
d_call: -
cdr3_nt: TGTGCCAGCAGCTTAGATCCTCGGGGCTACACCTTC
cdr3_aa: CASSLDPRGYTF

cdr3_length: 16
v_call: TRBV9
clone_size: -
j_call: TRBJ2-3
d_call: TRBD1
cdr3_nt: TGTGCCAGCAGCCCGCGGACAGGGGGGGACACAGATACGCAGTATTTT
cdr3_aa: CASSPRTGGDTDTQYF

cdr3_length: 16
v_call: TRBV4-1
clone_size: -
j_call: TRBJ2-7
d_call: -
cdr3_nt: TGCGCCAGCAGCCAAGTAGTTCAGCCGAGCTCCTACGAGCAGTACTTC
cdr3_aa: CASSQVVQPSSYEQYF

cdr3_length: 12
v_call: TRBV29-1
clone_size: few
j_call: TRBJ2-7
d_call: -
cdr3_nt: TGCAGCGTTGAGGGAGACGGATACGAGCAGTACTTC
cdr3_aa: CSVEGDGYEQYF

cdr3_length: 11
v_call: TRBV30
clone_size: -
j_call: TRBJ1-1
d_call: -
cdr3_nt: TGTGCCTGGAGGCCGTCCACTGAAGCTTTCTTT
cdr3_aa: CAWRPSTEAFF

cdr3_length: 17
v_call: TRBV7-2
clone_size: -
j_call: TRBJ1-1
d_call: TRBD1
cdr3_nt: TGTGCCAGCAGCTTAGGACCGATCGGACAGGGAGGCACTGAAGCTTTCTTT
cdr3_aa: CASSLGPIGQGGTEAFF

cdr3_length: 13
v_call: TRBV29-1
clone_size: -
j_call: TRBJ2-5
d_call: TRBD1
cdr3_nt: TGCAGCGGGACCGGACAGGTTCAAGAGACCCAGTACTTC
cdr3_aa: CSGTGQVQETQYF

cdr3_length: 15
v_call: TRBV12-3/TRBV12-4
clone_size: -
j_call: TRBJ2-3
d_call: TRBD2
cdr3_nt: TGTGCCAGCAGTATCAGGACTAGCCAGACAGATACGCAGTATTTT
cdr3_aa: CASSIRTSQTDTQYF

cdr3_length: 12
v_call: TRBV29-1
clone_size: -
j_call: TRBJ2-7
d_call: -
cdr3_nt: TGCAGCGTTGAAGACAGGGTCTACGAGCAGTACTTC
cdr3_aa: CSVEDRVYEQYF

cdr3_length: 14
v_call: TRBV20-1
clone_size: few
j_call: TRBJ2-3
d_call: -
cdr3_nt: TGCAGTGCTAGGAAGGCGCCCCTGTCGGATACGCAGTATTTT
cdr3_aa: CSARKAPLSDTQYF

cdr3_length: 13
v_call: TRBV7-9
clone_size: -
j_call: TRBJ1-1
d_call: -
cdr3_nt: TGTGCCAGCAGCCAAGGGGTCCAGGGAAGAGCTTTCTTT
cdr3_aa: CASSQGVQGRAFF

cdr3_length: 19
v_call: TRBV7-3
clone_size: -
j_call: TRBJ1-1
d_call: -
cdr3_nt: TGTGCCAGCAGCTTAAAGGCCATCGGTGTTGGGGGGCGCGGCACTGAAGCTTTCTTT
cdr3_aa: CASSLKAIGVGGRGTEAFF

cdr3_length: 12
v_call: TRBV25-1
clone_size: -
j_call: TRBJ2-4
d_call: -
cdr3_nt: TGTGCCAGCAGTCCAGCCAAAAACATTCAGTACTTC
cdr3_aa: CASSPAKNIQYF

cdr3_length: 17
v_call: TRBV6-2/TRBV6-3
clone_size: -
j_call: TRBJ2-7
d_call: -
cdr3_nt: TGTGCCAGCAGCCCCCTGCCGCCCCAGGACAGCCCCTACGAGCAGTACTTC
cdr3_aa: CASSPLPPQDSPYEQYF